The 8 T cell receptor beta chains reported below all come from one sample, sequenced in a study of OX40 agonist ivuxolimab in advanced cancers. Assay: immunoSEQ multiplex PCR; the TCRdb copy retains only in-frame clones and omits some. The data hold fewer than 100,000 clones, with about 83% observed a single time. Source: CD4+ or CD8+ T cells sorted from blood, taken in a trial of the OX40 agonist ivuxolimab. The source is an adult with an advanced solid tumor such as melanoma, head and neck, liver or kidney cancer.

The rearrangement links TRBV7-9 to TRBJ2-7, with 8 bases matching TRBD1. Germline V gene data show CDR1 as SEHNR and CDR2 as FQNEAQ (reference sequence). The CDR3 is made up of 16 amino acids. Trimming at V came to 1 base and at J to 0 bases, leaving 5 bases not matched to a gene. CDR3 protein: CASSLGWGTGSYEQYF. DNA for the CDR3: TGTGCCAGCAGCTTAGGCTGGGGGACAGGCTCCTACGAGCAGTACTTC.

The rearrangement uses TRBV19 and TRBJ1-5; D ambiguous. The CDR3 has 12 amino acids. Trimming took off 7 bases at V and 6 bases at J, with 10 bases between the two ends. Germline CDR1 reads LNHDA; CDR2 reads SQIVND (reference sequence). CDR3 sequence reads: CASMGMGQPQHF. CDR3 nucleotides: TGTGCCAGTATGGGGATGGGTCAGCCCCAGCATTTT.

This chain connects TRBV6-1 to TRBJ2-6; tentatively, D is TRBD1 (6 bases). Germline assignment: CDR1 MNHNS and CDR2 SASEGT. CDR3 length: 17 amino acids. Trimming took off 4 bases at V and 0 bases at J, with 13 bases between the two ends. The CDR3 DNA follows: TGTGCCAGCAGTGGGACAGTTCCTGCCTCTGGGGCCAACGTCCTGACTTTC. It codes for CASSGTVPASGANVLTF.

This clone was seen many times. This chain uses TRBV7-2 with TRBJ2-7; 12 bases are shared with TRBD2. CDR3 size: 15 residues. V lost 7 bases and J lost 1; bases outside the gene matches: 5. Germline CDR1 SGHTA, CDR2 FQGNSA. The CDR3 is CASTTGLAGSYEQYF. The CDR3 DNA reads TGTGCCAGCACGACCGGACTAGCGGGGTCCTACGAGCAGTACTTC.

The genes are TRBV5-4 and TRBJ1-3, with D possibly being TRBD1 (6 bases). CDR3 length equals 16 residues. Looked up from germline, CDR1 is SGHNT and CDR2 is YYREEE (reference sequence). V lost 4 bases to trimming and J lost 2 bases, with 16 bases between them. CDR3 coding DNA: TGTGCCAGCAGCAGCCGGACCGGGGGGCCTGGAAACACCATATATTTT. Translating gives CASSSRTGGPGNTIYF.

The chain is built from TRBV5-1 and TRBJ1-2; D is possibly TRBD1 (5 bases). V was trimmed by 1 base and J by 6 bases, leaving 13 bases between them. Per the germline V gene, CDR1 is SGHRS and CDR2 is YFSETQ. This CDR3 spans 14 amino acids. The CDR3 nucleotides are TGCGCCAGCAGCTTGACCGGGACGGATGATGGCTACACCTTC. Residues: CASSLTGTDDGYTF.

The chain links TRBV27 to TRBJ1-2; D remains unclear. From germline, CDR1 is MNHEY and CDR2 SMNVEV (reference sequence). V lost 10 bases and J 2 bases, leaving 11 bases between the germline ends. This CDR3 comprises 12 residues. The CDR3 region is CATRGPNYGYTF. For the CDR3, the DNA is TGTGCCACCCGAGGGCCGAACTATGGCTACACCTTC.

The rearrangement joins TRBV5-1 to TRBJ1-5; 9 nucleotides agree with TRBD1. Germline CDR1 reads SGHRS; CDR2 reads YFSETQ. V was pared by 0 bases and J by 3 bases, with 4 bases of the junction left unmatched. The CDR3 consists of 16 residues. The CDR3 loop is CASSLDGTGPNQPQHF. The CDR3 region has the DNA TGCGCCAGCAGCTTGGATGGGACAGGGCCCAATCAGCCCCAGCATTTT.